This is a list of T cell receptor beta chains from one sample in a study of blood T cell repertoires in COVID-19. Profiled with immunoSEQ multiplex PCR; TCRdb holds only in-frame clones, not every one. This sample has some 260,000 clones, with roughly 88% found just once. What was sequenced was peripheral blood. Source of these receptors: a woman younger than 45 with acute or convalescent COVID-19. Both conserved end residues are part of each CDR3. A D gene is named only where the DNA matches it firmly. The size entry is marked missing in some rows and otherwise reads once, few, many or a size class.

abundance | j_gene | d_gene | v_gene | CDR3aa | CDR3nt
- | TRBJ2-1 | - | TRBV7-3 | CASSQTRNNEQFF | TGTGCCAGCAGCCAAACTAGGAACAATGAGCAGTTCTTC
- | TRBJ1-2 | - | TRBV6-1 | CASSEDGYGYTF | TGTGCCAGCAGTGAAGACGGTTATGGCTACACCTTC
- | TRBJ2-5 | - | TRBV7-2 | CASSLSGYYGETQYF | TGTGCCAGCAGCTTGTCAGGGTATTACGGAGAGACCCAGTACTTC
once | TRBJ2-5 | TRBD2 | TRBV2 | CASSPDGAGGQTQYF | TGTGCCAGCAGCCCCGACGGAGCGGGAGGACAGACCCAGTACTTC
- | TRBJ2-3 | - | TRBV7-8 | CASTPPRGAADTQYF | TGTGCCAGCACTCCACCGCGGGGTGCGGCAGATACGCAGTATTTT
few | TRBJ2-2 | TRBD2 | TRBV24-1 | CATSSAGVSGTGELFF | TGTGCCACCAGTTCAGCGGGAGTTTCGGGCACCGGGGAGCTGTTTTTT
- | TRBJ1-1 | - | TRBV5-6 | CASSLLGGNTEAFF | TGTGCCAGCAGCTTGTTAGGAGGTAACACTGAAGCTTTCTTT
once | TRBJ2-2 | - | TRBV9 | CASSVSAQSTGELFF | TGTGCCAGCAGCGTAAGTGCACAGAGTACCGGGGAGCTGTTTTTT
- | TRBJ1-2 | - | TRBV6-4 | CASSDQLSGGYTF | TGTGCCAGCAGTGACCAGCTTTCAGGCGGCTACACCTTC
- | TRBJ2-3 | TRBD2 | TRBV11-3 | CASSLDIKRGSGDTQYF | TGTGCCAGCAGCTTAGATATTAAGCGGGGCTCGGGGGATACGCAGTATTTT
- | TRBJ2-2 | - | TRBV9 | CASSVDRTANTGELFF | TGTGCCAGCAGCGTAGATCGGACAGCGAACACCGGGGAGCTGTTTTTT
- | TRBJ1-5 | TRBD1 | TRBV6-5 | CASSRGTGGNQPQHF | TGTGCCAGCAGCCGGGGGACAGGGGGCAATCAGCCCCAGCATTTT
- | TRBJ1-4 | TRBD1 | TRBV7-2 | CASSYGQEEKLFF | TGTGCCAGCAGCTATGGACAGGAAGAAAAACTGTTTTTT
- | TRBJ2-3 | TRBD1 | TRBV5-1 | CASSLNRGNTQYF | TGCGCCAGCAGCTTGAACAGGGGGAATACGCAGTATTTT
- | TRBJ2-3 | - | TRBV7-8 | CASSLWDSNTDTQYF | TGTGCCAGCAGCCTATGGGACTCCAACACAGATACGCAGTATTTT
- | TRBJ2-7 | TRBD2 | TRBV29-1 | CSVRRGGSYEQYF | TGCAGCGTCCGACGCGGGGGATCATACGAGCAGTACTTC
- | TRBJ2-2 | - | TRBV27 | CASSLQTRSGELFF | TGTGCCAGCAGTCTACAAACTAGGTCCGGGGAGCTGTTTTTT